The 4 T cell receptor beta chains below come from one sample, sequenced in a study of siplizumab effects on memory and regulatory T cells (dated by TCRdb to the late 2010s). The method was the immunoSEQ multiplex PCR assay. As stored in TCRdb, this immuneACCESS dataset retains in-frame rearrangements with V and J assigned. A fraction of the clones does not appear; measured against another copy, unresolved V genes explain less than half of the discrepancy, and the remainder lacks a known reason. This sample is represented by about 100,000 clones; around nine tenths of them were singletons. The ten largest account for about 1.1% of the sample. Sample: CD4+ T cells sorted from blood. All receptors come from a human donor in good health.

CDR3 bases: TGTGCCAGCAGTCGGCCGTCGGGTGGCTACACCTTC. Its translation: CASSRPSGGYTF. J is TRBJ1-2 and V is TRBV6-5, with D unclear. V gave up 5 bases and J gave up 7 bases, with 11 bases separating them. From germline, CDR1 is MNHEY and CDR2 SVGAGI. CDR3 length equals 12 residues.

The V and J genes are TRBV5-4 and TRBJ2-1, with 10 bases matching TRBD1. V was clipped by 2 bases and J by 7 bases; unmatched bases: 6. The CDR3 loop spans 15 amino acids. In germline, CDR1 is SGHNT, CDR2 YYREEE (reference sequence). The CDR3 region has the DNA TGTGCCAGCAGCTTCCGACGACAGGGGGCAAATGAGCAGTTCTTC. Protein: CASSFRRQGANEQFF.

The gene calls are TRBV11-2 and TRBJ2-7; D may be TRBD2 (5 bases). V lost 1 base and J lost 3, with 7 bases in between. CDR1 is SGHAT, CDR2 FQNNGV, per germline. This CDR3 contains 13 residues. The CDR3 DNA follows: TGTGCCAGCAGCTTAGCAGACTACTACGAGCAGTACTTC. Its protein product is CASSLADYYEQYF.

This rearrangement joins TRBV28 to TRBJ2-1; D could derive from TRBD1 or TRBD2 (6 bases each). The V end lost 7 bases, the J end lost 7 bases, and 14 bases lay between the germline ends. The germline gives CDR1 MDHEN, CDR2 SYDVKM. The CDR3 spans 13 residues. The CDR3 bases are TGTGCCAGCACCGAGGGGGGCTGGAATGAGCAGTTCTTC. As protein: CASTEGGWNEQFF.